This entry lists 32 T cell receptor beta chains sequenced from one sample in a study of blood T cells in healthy people across ages. The second PCR ran 7 to 11 cycles with a sample-barcoded 5' primer and J-beta primers. TCRdb called the 5' RACE reads again in MiXCR, with one record for every CDR3 protein. The table records 1.5 million or so distinct CDR3 sequences, roughly 40% of them present only once. Sequencing input: blood. These receptors were obtained from a young woman in good health.

This clonotype was picked up a small number of times. This CDR3 reads CASSTRNTVQQFF. DNA of the CDR3: TGCGCCAGCAGCACCCGGAATACGGTTCAACAGTTCTTC. The rearrangement links TRBV4-1 to TRBJ2-1; D not resolved. Germline CDR1 and CDR2: MGHRA and YSYEKL. V dropped 5 bases and J dropped 13 bases, with 18 bases sitting between them. CDR3 size: 13 residues.

The chain recombines TRBV7-8 with TRBJ1-4; D not resolved. CDR1 is SGHVS, CDR2 FQNEAQ, per germline. The germline V and J ends were trimmed by 5 bases and 0 bases, with 16 bases remaining between them. The CDR3 consists of 17 residues. CDR3 protein: CASSPEDVTATNEKLFF. Here the CDR3 DNA reads TGTGCCAGCAGCCCTGAGGATGTCACCGCAACTAATGAAAAACTGTTTTTT.

This clonotype has at least ten counts. This chain uses TRBV7-8 with TRBJ2-7, with TRBD1 matching 7 bases. V gave up 5 bases and J gave up 1 base; unmatched junction bases: 5. The CDR3 spans 14 residues. Germline values: CDR1 SGHVS, CDR2 FQNEAQ. CDR3 loop: CASSERGQSYEQYF. The CDR3 DNA is TGTGCCAGCAGCGAGAGGGGACAGTCCTACGAGCAGTACTTC.

The chain couples TRBV20-1 to TRBJ1-1, with no clear D. Germline V lookup: CDR1 DFQATT, CDR2 SNEGSKA (reference sequence). The CDR3 is made up of 12 amino acids. V was trimmed by 4 bases and J by 1 base, leaving 7 bases between them. The CDR3 loop reads CSAILQNTEAFF. CDR3 coding DNA: TGCAGTGCTATTCTACAGAACACTGAAGCTTTCTTT.

This rearrangement joins TRBV10-3 to TRBJ2-7; 9 bases are shared with TRBD1. Germline lookup yields CDR1 ENHRY and CDR2 SYGVKD. This CDR3 contains 12 residues. V shed 11 bases and J 4 bases; nucleotides not matched to a gene: 6. In DNA, the CDR3 is TGTGCCGTCCGGGACAGGGCGTACGAGCAGTACTTC. Its translation is CAVRDRAYEQYF.

The chain joins TRBV4-1 to TRBJ2-1, with D perhaps TRBD2 (5 bases). Germline values: CDR1 MGHRA, CDR2 YSYEKL. CDR3 length equals 14 residues. Trimming left V 1 base short and J 7 bases short, with 11 bases between. CDR3 bases: TGCGCCAGCAGCCAAGGCTCTAGCCAAAATGAGCAGTTCTTC. Its protein is CASSQGSSQNEQFF.

This clonotype was seen only once. In DNA, the CDR3 is TGTGCCAGCAGCTCAGAGACAGGGGATGTCAATGAGCAGTTCTTC. Protein product: CASSSETGDVNEQFF. The chain recombines TRBV4-2 with TRBJ2-1; 8 bases fit TRBD1. The CDR3 runs to 15 residues. CDR1 and CDR2 from the germline V gene are LGHNA and YNFKEQ. V lost 5 bases to trimming and J lost 6 bases; unmatched junction nucleotides: 9.

The chain joins TRBV7-8 to TRBJ2-3; TRBD2 aligns across 15 bases. V was clipped by 5 bases and J by 3 bases; unmatched bases: 15. Germline values: CDR1 SGHVS, CDR2 FQNEAQ. The CDR3 totals 20 residues. The CDR3 nucleotides are TGTGCCAGCAGCGTACCATGGACTAGCGGGGGGGCAGTTAATACAGATACGCAGTATTTT. The encoded protein is CASSVPWTSGGAVNTDTQYF.

This clonotype was seen more than once but under ten times. The rearrangement joins TRBV24-1 to TRBJ1-2; D is perhaps TRBD1 (5 bases). The length of the CDR3 is 13 residues. V was shortened by 7 bases and J by 7 bases, with 15 bases between the two germline ends. Germline CDR1 reads KGHDR; CDR2 reads SFDVKD. The CDR3 DNA follows: TGTGCCACCAGCGACAGTTCACACGGTGGCTACACCTTC. Translated: CATSDSSHGGYTF.

The chain employs TRBV28 and TRBJ2-5; 10 nucleotides line up with TRBD1. Trimming removed 4 bases from V and 3 bases from J; junction bases left unmatched: 11. Looked up from germline, CDR1 is MDHEN and CDR2 is SYDVKM. The CDR3 contains 17 residues. CDR3 in amino acids: CASSSLGDRGAEETQYF. CDR3 coding DNA: TGTGCCAGCAGTTCCTTGGGGGACAGGGGAGCAGAAGAGACCCAGTACTTC.

The CDR3: CASSPANSGSYEQYF. The DNA of the CDR3 is TGTGCCAGCAGTCCGGCGAACAGCGGATCCTACGAGCAGTACTTC. The V and J genes are TRBV7-9 and TRBJ2-7; D possibly corresponds to TRBD2 (5 bases). The CDR3 has 15 residues. V lost 6 bases and J lost 1, with 16 bases in between. The germline V gene has CDR1 SEHNR and CDR2 FQNEAQ (reference sequence).

The chain recombines TRBV18 with TRBJ1-1; D unclear. Trimming took off 4 bases at V and 1 base at J, with 7 bases between the two ends. The germline CDR1 and CDR2 sequences are KGHSH and LQKENI. This CDR3 has 13 amino acids. The CDR3 loop reads CASSQNRNTEAFF. In nucleotides, the CDR3 is TGTGCCAGCTCACAAAACAGGAACACTGAAGCTTTCTTT.

This sequence joins TRBV3-1 and TRBJ1-1; the match to TRBD1 covers 7 bases. J lost 0 bases, V lost 7 bases, and 11 bases had no gene match. The CDR3 has 16 amino acids. CDR1 LGHDT and CDR2 YNNKEL come from the germline V gene (reference sequence). CDR3 bases: TGTGCCAGCACCCCAGGGGGGGTTAAGGTGAACACTGAAGCTTTCTTT. It specifies CASTPGGVKVNTEAFF.

In this sample, this clonotype turned up a few times. The chain employs TRBV5-1 and TRBJ2-1; D call uncertain. V was shortened by 6 bases and J by 6 bases, with 16 bases between the two germline ends. CDR1 and CDR2 (germline): SGHRS, YFSETQ. The CDR3 is made up of 14 amino acids. CDR3 region: CASTQSPGINEQFF. CDR3 bases: TGCGCCAGCACCCAGAGCCCCGGCATCAATGAGCAGTTCTTC.

The chain employs TRBV12-3 or TRBV12-4 and TRBJ2-1; 10 nucleotides line up with TRBD2. Near its end, the DNA agrees better with TRBJ2-7, so the J call may be wrong. This CDR3 has 15 residues. The DNA of the CDR3 is TGTGCCAGCACCCTGGGAGCGGGGGGGTACAATGAGCAGTACTTC. Encoded protein: CASTLGAGGYNEQYF.

This clonotype has a handful of counts. The rearrangement joins TRBV25-1 to TRBJ2-1; TRBD1 is a possible D gene (6 bases). This CDR3 comprises 12 residues. Trimming left V 3 bases short and J 8 bases short, with 8 bases between. Germline V gene sequence: CDR1 MGHDK, CDR2 SYGVNS. The CDR3 region has the DNA TGTGCCAGCAGTGACACAGGGTATGAGCAGTTCTTC. Its protein is CASSDTGYEQFF.

This clonotype was seen a handful of times. This rearrangement joins TRBV27 to TRBJ2-7; a possible D gene is TRBD1 (6 bases). Trimming pared 6 bases from V and 3 bases from J, leaving 21 bases between. CDR1 and CDR2 from the germline V gene are MNHEY and SMNVEV (reference sequence). CDR3 length: 16 residues. The CDR3 loop reads CASRPGGRGIYYEQYF. CDR3 sequence (DNA): TGTGCCAGCAGGCCTGGAGGCAGGGGTATCTACTACGAGCAGTACTTC.

Remarks on this clonotype: This may be a read error: a much more frequent sequence differs by one nucleotide. The J gene is TRBJ2-1, the V gene TRBV29-1; 12 bases are a match to TRBD2. The CDR3 consists of 18 residues. CDR1 is SQVTM and CDR2 is ANQGSEA in the germline V gene. V lost 2 bases to trimming and J lost 9 bases; unmatched junction nucleotides: 17. CDR3 loop: CSVEPVPTSGRLDSEQFF. The CDR3 DNA sequence: TGCAGCGTTGAACCAGTCCCGACTAGCGGGAGACTCGACAGTGAGCAGTTCTTC.

This chain joins TRBV20-1 and TRBJ2-1, with D possibly being TRBD2 (5 bases). CDR3 size: 14 residues. Germline assignment: CDR1 DFQATT and CDR2 SNEGSKA (reference sequence). V was clipped by 3 bases and J by 2 bases, with 11 bases between them. The CDR3 DNA follows: TGCAGTGCTAGTCATAGCGTAACCTACAATGAGCAGTTCTTC. Encoded protein: CSASHSVTYNEQFF.

The chain links TRBV12-3 or TRBV12-4 to TRBJ1-2, with no clear D. The CDR3 is made up of 12 amino acids. Trimming stripped 6 bases from V and 8 bases from J, with 13 bases between. CDR3 sequence (DNA): TGTGCCAGCAGCCGCCCCGGCCAGGGCTACACCTTC. It is translated as CASSRPGQGYTF.

The J gene is TRBJ2-3, the V gene TRBV15; a weak D match, TRBD2 (5 bases). Trimming removed 1 base from V and 1 base from J, with 12 bases in between. CDR1 and CDR2 from the germline V gene are LNHNV and YYDKDF (reference sequence). The CDR3 runs 16 residues. CDR3 sequence (DNA): TGTGCCACCAGCAGAGGATCGAGCGGAGGCACAGATACGCAGTATTTT. The encoded protein is CATSRGSSGGTDTQYF.

Concerning this clonotype: Sequence at one end of the junction differs from germline and may be a read error. The chain links TRBV12-3 or TRBV12-4 to TRBJ2-3; 12 nucleotides line up with TRBD2. The length of the CDR3 is 15 residues. The CDR3: CASSMTSGRTDAQYF. CDR3 nucleotide sequence: TGTGCCAGCAGTATGACTAGCGGGAGAACAGATGCGCAGTATTTT.

The V and J genes are TRBV6-1 and TRBJ2-4, with D perhaps matching TRBD1 or TRBD2 (6 bases each). The V gene's germline CDR1 is MNHNS and CDR2 SASEGT. This CDR3 has 19 amino acids. Trimming pared 6 bases from V and 8 bases from J, leaving 32 bases between. The CDR3 region has the DNA TGTGCCAGCAGCCCGGGGGCTCGGGCAGGGTCGCTGGTAGAGGACATTCAGTACTTC. Protein: CASSPGARAGSLVEDIQYF.

This clonotype was seen a few times. The V and J genes are TRBV11-2 and TRBJ2-3; TRBD2 is a possible D gene (5 bases). Germline CDR1 SGHAT, CDR2 FQNNGV. Trimming took 1 base from V and 4 from J, leaving 12 bases between them. CDR3 length: 15 residues. As DNA, the CDR3 is TGTGCCAGCAGCTTAGTGGGGAGAGTAGCAGATACGCAGTATTTT. This encodes CASSLVGRVADTQYF.

The genes are TRBV28 and TRBJ1-6; D is unresolved. The ends were cut back, 4 bases at V and 0 bases at J, with 13 bases in the middle. In germline, CDR1 is MDHEN, CDR2 SYDVKM. This CDR3 is built from 17 residues. The CDR3, as DNA: TGTGCCAGCAGTTCACCCTTCTTCAGCTCCTATAATTCACCCCTCCACTTT. Protein: CASSSPFFSSYNSPLHF.

The chain links TRBV5-1 to TRBJ2-1; 10 bases align to TRBD2. Germline values: CDR1 SGHRS, CDR2 YFSETQ. The V and J ends lost 1 base and 8 bases, in that order; junction bases with no gene match: 6. CDR3 length equals 15 residues. CDR3 nucleotides: TGCGCCAGCAGCTTGAGAGCGGGAGGGGGAGATGAGCAGTTCTTC. It yields the protein CASSLRAGGGDEQFF.

A few counts support this clonotype. The V gene is TRBV11-1, the J gene TRBJ2-5; TRBD2 matches 12 bases. Trimming cost V 5 bases and J 1 base; bases outside gene matches: 5. The V gene's germline CDR1 is SGHAT and CDR2 FQDESV (reference sequence). The CDR3 runs 16 residues. The CDR3 here is CASSPGTSGFQETQYF. As DNA, the CDR3 is TGTGCCAGCAGCCCAGGGACTAGCGGGTTCCAAGAGACCCAGTACTTC.

This clonotype was counted at least ten times. J is TRBJ2-5 and V is TRBV12-3 or TRBV12-4; weak D call: TRBD2 (5 bases). The CDR3 has 13 residues. Trimming took 2 bases from V and 5 from J, leaving 9 bases between them. The CDR3 spells CASSLSLAETQYF. CDR3 nucleotides: TGTGCCAGCAGTTTATCCCTAGCTGAGACCCAGTACTTC.

The table lists this clonotype with a few counts. The chain employs TRBV6-6 and TRBJ2-1; 9 bases match TRBD2. CDR1 is MNHNY, CDR2 SVGAGI, per germline (reference sequence). This CDR3 comprises 15 residues. Trimming removed 2 bases from V and 9 bases from J; junction bases left unmatched: 8. The CDR3 coding sequence is TGTGCCAGCAGTTACAGAGCGGGAGGAATTATTGAGCAGTTCTTC. Its protein product is CASSYRAGGIIEQFF.

The chain has TRBV5-1 and TRBJ1-2; D gene uncertain. Trimming removed 7 bases at V and 6 bases at J, with 13 bases between. Germline loops: CDR1 SGHRS, CDR2 YFSETQ. This CDR3 is built from 12 residues. The CDR3, as DNA: TGCGCCAGCCGCCGGGAAACCCATGGCTACACCTTC. It is translated as CASRRETHGYTF.

The CDR3 loop reads CATSDRTVSNQPQHF. The CDR3 bases are TGTGCCACCAGTGACCGGACAGTTAGCAATCAGCCCCAGCATTTT. V usage is TRBV24-1 and J usage is TRBJ1-5; maybe TRBD1 (6 bases). Germline V gene lookup returns CDR1 KGHDR and CDR2 SFDVKD. V was clipped by 4 bases and J by 0 bases, with 9 bases between them. The CDR3 contains 15 residues.

This clonotype has more than one count but fewer than ten. This chain links TRBV10-3 with TRBJ2-3, with TRBD1 identical over 9 bases. The CDR3 length is 16 residues. The trim removed 10 bases at V and 2 bases at J, leaving 13 bases unmatched. CDR1 is ENHRY, CDR2 SYGVKD, per germline. The CDR3 DNA reads TGTGCCACCTGTCCCGGGACAGGGACACACACAGATACGCAGTATTTT. Translation gives CATCPGTGTHTDTQYF.